This T cell receptor (beta chain) is from a study of shared clonotypes between healthy human individuals. TCRdb keeps only in-frame clones here, not all; method: immunoSEQ multiplex PCR. The sample lists some 1 million clones; under 80% were seen once. V lost 2 bases and J 7 bases, leaving 12 bases between the germline ends. In germline, CDR1 is GTSNPN, CDR2 SVGIG (reference sequence). The CDR3 consists of 12 residues. Material for sequencing was memory CD4+ T cells sorted from blood. Described subset: CD45RA-negative fraction. The receptor was derived from a man between 18 and 35 years old in good health. V is TRBV30 and J is TRBJ2-7; D uncertain. The CDR3 sequence: CAWSKPPMEQYF. The CDR3 region has the DNA TGTGCCTGGAGTAAGCCTCCTATGGAGCAGTACTTC.